This T cell receptor beta chain originates from a study of OX40 agonist ivuxolimab in advanced cancers. Study overall: While on treatment, patients had intravenous ivuxolimab at 0.01 to 10 mg/kg every 2 weeks. Partial responses were achieved by three patients, one with hepatocellular carcinoma and two with cutaneous melanoma. Notes on the study in general: There was clonal expansion of CD4+ and CD8+ blood T cells by week 6 at 0.1 to 3.0 mg/kg.

V was clipped by 6 bases and J by 7 bases; unmatched bases: 9. Germline CDR1 reads MNHNY; CDR2 reads SVGAGI (reference sequence). The CDR3 spans 14 residues. Note on this clone: Its antigen is not identified.

Assay: immunoSEQ multiplex PCR; the TCRdb copy retains only in-frame clones and omits some. The sample records about 58,000 clones, 82% being singletons. The sequenced sample was CD4+ or CD8+ T cells sorted from blood, obtained in a trial of the OX40 agonist ivuxolimab. The V gene is TRBV6-6, the J gene TRBJ1-2; the match to TRBD1 covers 9 bases. The clonotype originates from an adult with an advanced solid tumor such as melanoma, head and neck, liver or kidney cancer. For the CDR3, the DNA is TGTGCCAGCAGACAACAGGGGGCGCTTCTTGGCTACACCTTC. Its translation is CASRQQGALLGYTF.